The 24 T cell receptor beta chains below all came from one sample that was sequenced in a study of Ad26.COV2.S vaccination and SARS-CoV-2 variants. The protocol was immunoSEQ multiplex PCR, while the TCRdb copy is restricted to in-frame clones and leaves out a portion. The data show about 350,000 clones, roughly nine tenths seen once. Treatment described: around 19 received Ad26.COV2.S at low or high dose, single or two shots; 5 received placebo; per-sample allocation not given. Sampling happened 63 days after the first vaccine or placebo injection. Specimen: peripheral blood, collected in a trial of Ad26.COV2.S vaccine versus placebo. These receptors originate from a person aged 18-60 years who received the Ad26.COV2.S COVID-19 vaccine or a placebo.

This chain links TRBV5-5 with TRBJ2-5; 10 bases agree with TRBD2. The CDR3 is made up of 15 amino acids. Germline trimming cut 4 bases from V and 2 bases from J; bases unmatched to any gene: 5. Germline V gene lookup returns CDR1 SGHKS and CDR2 YYEKEE (reference sequence). The CDR3 loop is CASSLLAGVQETQYF. The CDR3 region has the DNA TGTGCCAGCAGCCTCCTAGCGGGGGTACAAGAGACCCAGTACTTC.

The J gene is TRBJ1-1, the V gene TRBV5-1; tentatively, D is TRBD1 (6 bases). Trimming stripped 2 bases from V and 4 bases from J, with 15 bases between. This CDR3 is 15 amino acids long. The V gene's germline CDR1 is SGHRS and CDR2 YFSETQ. The CDR3 is CASSLTQGLFTEAFF. DNA for the CDR3: TGCGCCAGCAGCTTAACACAGGGTTTGTTCACTGAAGCTTTCTTT.

This clone has more than one count but fewer than ten. V usage is TRBV25-1 and J usage is TRBJ1-4, with unresolved D. V was trimmed by 3 bases and J by 0 bases, leaving 2 bases between them. CDR3 length: 13 residues. Germline assignment: CDR1 MGHDK and CDR2 SYGVNS. DNA of the CDR3: TGTGCCAGCAGTGACACAACTAATGAAAAACTGTTTTTT. Translated, it gives CASSDTTNEKLFF.

The J gene is TRBJ2-2, the V gene TRBV28; 7 bases fit TRBD1. Germline V gives CDR1 MDHEN, CDR2 SYDVKM. The CDR3 is 13 amino acids. With V trimmed by 6 bases and J by 3 bases, 1 base remained unmatched. The CDR3 DNA reads TGTGCCAGCAGGGGACAGTACACCGGGGAGCTGTTTTTT. As protein: CASRGQYTGELFF.

This chain joins TRBV4-1 and TRBJ1-4; D is ambiguous. The germline gives CDR1 MGHRA, CDR2 YSYEKL. This CDR3 spans 16 amino acids. The germline V and J ends were trimmed by 1 base and 2 bases, with 11 bases remaining between them. This CDR3 reads CASSQVVGGTNEKLFF. The DNA of the CDR3 is TGCGCCAGCAGCCAAGTAGTAGGAGGCACTAATGAAAAACTGTTTTTT.

V usage is TRBV12-3 or TRBV12-4 and J usage is TRBJ2-1; D not resolved. Trimming stripped 2 bases from V and 4 bases from J, with 6 bases between. The CDR3 runs to 13 residues. This chain's CDR3 is CASSLLGYNEQFF. The CDR3 DNA sequence: TGTGCCAGCAGTTTACTCGGTTACAATGAGCAGTTCTTC.

V and J are TRBV5-1 and TRBJ2-1; D unclear. V shed 1 base and J shed 0 bases, with 11 bases lying between them. This CDR3 has 16 residues. CDR1 SGHRS and CDR2 YFSETQ come from the germline V gene. The CDR3 is CASSLLTASSYNEQFF. CDR3 sequence (DNA): TGCGCCAGCAGCTTGTTGACGGCTTCCTCCTACAATGAGCAGTTCTTC. The full variable domain, its missing parts supplied by reference TRBV5-1 and TRBJ2-1, is KAGVTQTPRYLIKTRGQQVTLSCSPISGHRSVSWYQQTPGQGLQFLFEYFSETQRNKGNFPGRFSGRQFSNSRSEMNVSTLELGDSALYLCASSLLTASSYNEQFFGPGTRLTVL.

The chain joins TRBV28 to TRBJ2-3; the D is unclear. There are 14 residues in the CDR3. The ends were cut back, 7 bases at V and 6 bases at J, with 17 bases in the middle. Per the germline V gene, CDR1 is MDHEN and CDR2 is SYDVKM. The CDR3 DNA sequence: TGTGCCAGCACGAACTTGGCCCGGACCGATACGCAGTATTTT. It translates to CASTNLARTDTQYF.

The CDR3 sequence: CASSPTGVNGYTF. CDR3 bases: TGTGCCAGCTCACCGACAGGGGTTAATGGCTACACCTTC. The chain links TRBV18 to TRBJ1-2; TRBD1 agrees at 8 bases. Looked up from germline, CDR1 is KGHSH and CDR2 is LQKENI. The CDR3 length is 13 residues. The V gene end was trimmed by 3 bases and the J gene end by 6 bases; junction bases not matched to a gene: 3.

This chain connects TRBV3-1 (or the pseudogene TRBV3-2) to TRBJ2-7, with unresolved D. This CDR3 region has 16 residues. Germline CDR1 LGHDT, CDR2 YNNKEL (reference sequence). Trimming removed 0 bases from V and 6 bases from J, with 18 bases in between. CDR3 residues: CASSQEALFDSTEQYF. DNA for the CDR3: TGTGCCAGCAGCCAAGAAGCGCTATTTGATTCCACCGAGCAGTACTTC.

The J gene is TRBJ2-2, the V gene TRBV27, with D maybe TRBD2 (5 bases). Trimming took off 7 bases at V and 4 bases at J, with 16 bases between the two ends. Germline V lookup: CDR1 MNHEY, CDR2 SMNVEV (reference sequence). The CDR3 has 15 amino acids. The CDR3 coding sequence is TGTGCCAGCAAACGGACTCTGAAGGCCACCGGGGAGCTGTTTTTT. Residues: CASKRTLKATGELFF.

The chain combines TRBV5-1 with TRBJ2-2, with no clear D. The CDR3 consists of 12 residues. The germline V and J ends were trimmed by 6 bases and 7 bases, with 10 bases remaining between them. Germline lookup yields CDR1 SGHRS and CDR2 YFSETQ. DNA of the CDR3: TGCGCCAGCAAAACCTTGGGCGGGGAGCTGTTTTTT. The encoded protein is CASKTLGGELFF. Combining the CDR3 with reference TRBV5-1 and TRBJ2-2 gives the whole variable domain KAGVTQTPRYLIKTRGQQVTLSCSPISGHRSVSWYQQTPGQGLQFLFEYFSETQRNKGNFPGRFSGRQFSNSRSEMNVSTLELGDSALYLCASKTLGGELFFGEGSRLTVL.

The J gene is TRBJ1-4, the V gene TRBV6-5; D is possibly TRBD1 (6 bases). CDR3 length equals 15 residues. Looked up from germline, CDR1 is MNHEY and CDR2 is SVGAGI. V was clipped by 10 bases and J by 7 bases, with 22 bases between them. CDR3 DNA: TGTGCCACACGACGAACCGGGACAACGGGTGAAAAACTGTTTTTT. Amino acids: CATRRTGTTGEKLFF.

V usage is TRBV15 and J usage is TRBJ1-4, with 8 bases aligning to TRBD1. CDR1 is LNHNV and CDR2 is YYDKDF in the germline V gene (reference sequence). The CDR3 is made up of 13 amino acids. Trimming removed 3 bases from V and 8 bases from J; junction bases left unmatched: 2. The CDR3 region has the DNA TGTGCCACCAGCAGGGGACAGGAGGAAAAACTGTTTTTT. Amino acids: CATSRGQEEKLFF.

The chain couples TRBV15 to TRBJ2-7, with 8 nucleotides matching TRBD1. The trim removed 1 base at V and 3 bases at J, leaving 8 bases unmatched. Germline V lookup: CDR1 LNHNV, CDR2 YYDKDF (reference sequence). The CDR3 runs 16 residues. CDR3 protein: CATSRGLTGADYEQYF. The CDR3 coding sequence is TGTGCCACCAGCAGAGGCCTGACAGGGGCCGACTACGAGCAGTACTTC.

J is TRBJ2-6 and V is TRBV27, with no clear D. V lost 4 bases and J 0 bases, leaving 1 base between the germline ends. The CDR3 loop spans 13 amino acids. Germline assignment: CDR1 MNHEY and CDR2 SMNVEV (reference sequence). CDR3 region: CASSSSGANVLTF. In DNA form, the CDR3 reads TGTGCCAGCAGTTCCTCTGGGGCCAACGTCCTGACTTTC.

The chain links TRBV28 to TRBJ1-2; D unclear. Trimming stripped 2 bases from V and 6 bases from J, with 19 bases between. The germline CDR1 and CDR2 sequences are MDHEN and SYDVKM. CDR3 size: 16 residues. CDR3 loop: CASSLEPLAAGNGYTF. In DNA, the CDR3 is TGTGCCAGCAGTTTAGAGCCCCTAGCCGCGGGGAATGGCTACACCTTC.

The chain carries TRBV6-5 and TRBJ1-2; D gene ambiguous. The length of the CDR3 is 13 residues. CDR1 and CDR2 (germline): MNHEY, SVGAGI. Trimming stripped 9 bases from V and 3 bases from J, with 14 bases between. In nucleotides, the CDR3 is TGTGCCAGTCTACGAGATTGGGACTATGGCTACACCTTC. This gives the protein CASLRDWDYGYTF.

The V and J genes are TRBV3-1 (or the pseudogene TRBV3-2) and TRBJ2-7, with 7 bases aligning to TRBD2. There are 15 residues in the CDR3. CDR1 is LGHDT, CDR2 YNNKEL, per germline (reference sequence). Trimming at V came to 0 bases and at J to 3 bases, leaving 5 bases not matched to a gene. This chain's CDR3 is CASSQEQRGNYEQYF. Written as DNA, the CDR3 is TGTGCCAGCAGCCAAGAGCAGCGGGGAAACTACGAGCAGTACTTC.

The chain joins TRBV28 to TRBJ1-2, with a weak D call TRBD1 (5 bases). CDR1 is MDHEN, CDR2 SYDVKM, per germline. The CDR3 length is 16 residues. Trimming removed 2 bases from V and 6 bases from J, with 19 bases in between. The CDR3, as DNA: TGTGCCAGCAGTTTAAATAGCGCGTGGGGGGATGATGGCTACACCTTC. Translation gives CASSLNSAWGDDGYTF.

The chain combines TRBV19 with TRBJ2-5; D unclear. The length of the CDR3 is 14 residues. The V gene's germline CDR1 is LNHDA and CDR2 SQIVND (reference sequence). V lost 3 bases and J lost 5, with 13 bases in between. The CDR3: CASSMVHSSETQYF. CDR3 sequence (DNA): TGTGCCAGTAGTATGGTCCACTCGTCGGAGACCCAGTACTTC.

The J gene is TRBJ2-1, the V gene TRBV7-2; 9 nucleotides align to TRBD1. J lost 5 bases, V lost 4 bases, and 6 bases had no gene match. The CDR3 is 15 residues long. CDR1 is SGHTA and CDR2 is FQGNSA in the germline V gene. The CDR3 sequence: CASSYRGQAHNEQFF. The CDR3 coding sequence is TGTGCCAGCAGCTACAGGGGGCAAGCCCACAATGAGCAGTTCTTC.

This chain connects TRBV11-3 to TRBJ2-7, with 8 nucleotides matching TRBD1. This CDR3 contains 13 residues. CDR1 SGHNT and CDR2 YENEEA come from the germline V gene. V shed 4 bases and J 3 bases; nucleotides not matched to a gene: 2. CDR3 DNA sequence: TGTGCCAGCAGCTCGGACAGGGACTACGAGCAGTACTTC. It is translated as CASSSDRDYEQYF. Supplemented by reference TRBV11-3 and TRBJ2-7, the full variable domain reads EAGVVQSPRYKIIEKKQPVAFWCNPISGHNTLYWYLQNLGQGPELLIRYENEEAVDDSQLPKDRFSAERLKGVDSTLKIQPAELGDSAVYLCASSSDRDYEQYFGPGTRLTVT.

The CDR3 is CASSLVATTRTGGYTF. CDR3 sequence (DNA): TGTGCCAGCAGCTTGGTGGCCACTACCCGAACGGGTGGCTACACCTTC. V usage is TRBV5-5 and J usage is TRBJ1-2; D is unresolved. The CDR3 covers 16 residues. Germline CDR1 is SGHKS and CDR2 is YYEKEE (reference sequence). The V gene lost 0 bases and the J gene lost 7 bases, with 19 bases spanning the gap. Based on the CDR3 plus reference TRBV5-5 and TRBJ1-2, the full variable domain is DAGVTQSPTHLIKTRGQQVTLRCSPISGHKSVSWYQQVLGQGPQFIFQYYEKEERGRGNFPDRFSARQFPNYSSELNVNALLLGDSALYLCASSLVATTRTGGYTFGSGTRLTVV.